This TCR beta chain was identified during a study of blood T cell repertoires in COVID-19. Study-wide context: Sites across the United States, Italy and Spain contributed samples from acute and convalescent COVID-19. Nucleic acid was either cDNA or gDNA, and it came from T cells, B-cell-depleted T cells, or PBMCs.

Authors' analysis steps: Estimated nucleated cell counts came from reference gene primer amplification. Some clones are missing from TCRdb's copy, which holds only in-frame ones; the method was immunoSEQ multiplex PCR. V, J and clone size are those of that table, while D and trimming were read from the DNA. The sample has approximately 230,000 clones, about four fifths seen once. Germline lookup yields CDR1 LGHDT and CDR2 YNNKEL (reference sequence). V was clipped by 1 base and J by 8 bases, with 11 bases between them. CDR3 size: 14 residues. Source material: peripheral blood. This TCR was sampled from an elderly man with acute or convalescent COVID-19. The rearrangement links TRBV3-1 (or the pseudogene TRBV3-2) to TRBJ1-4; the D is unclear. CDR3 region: CASSQGNLGEKLFF. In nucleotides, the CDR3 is TGTGCCAGCAGCCAAGGGAACCTCGGGGAAAAACTGTTTTTT.